This T cell receptor (beta chain) was captured in a study of blood T cell repertoires in COVID-19. The assay was immunoSEQ multiplex PCR, and TCRdb's table has in-frame clones only and misses some. The sample lists 300,000 to 400,000 clones; about 90% were seen once. Trimming removed 7 bases at V and 6 bases at J, with 9 bases between. The CDR3 consists of 10 residues. Germline V gene lookup returns CDR1 SQVTM and CDR2 ANQGSEA. The chain is built from TRBV29-1 and TRBJ1-1; maybe TRBD1 (5 bases). This receptor was obtained from a woman between 25 and 40 years old who had recovered from COVID-19. The material sequenced was PBMCs or T cells enriched from blood (not recorded which). This CDR3 is CSARGSEAFF. The CDR3, as DNA: TGCAGCGCTAGGGGATCTGAAGCTTTCTTT. The variable domain in full, completed from reference TRBV29-1 and TRBJ1-1, reads SAVISQKPSRDICQRGTSLTIQCQVDSQVTMMFWYRQQPGQSLTLIATANQGSEATYESGFVIDKFPISRPNLTFSTLTVSNMSPEDSSIYLCSARGSEAFFGQGTRLTVV.